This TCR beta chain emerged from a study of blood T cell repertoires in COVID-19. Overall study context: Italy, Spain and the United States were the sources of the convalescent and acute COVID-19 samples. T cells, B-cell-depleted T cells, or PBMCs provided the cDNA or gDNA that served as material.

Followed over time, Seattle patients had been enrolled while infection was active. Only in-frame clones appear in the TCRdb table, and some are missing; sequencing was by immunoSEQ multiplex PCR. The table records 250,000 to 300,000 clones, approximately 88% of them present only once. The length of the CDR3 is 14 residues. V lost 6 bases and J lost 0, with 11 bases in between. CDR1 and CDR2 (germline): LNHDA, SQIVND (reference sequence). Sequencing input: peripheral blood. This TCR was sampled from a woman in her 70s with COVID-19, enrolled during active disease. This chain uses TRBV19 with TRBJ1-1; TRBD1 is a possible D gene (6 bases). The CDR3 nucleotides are TGTGCCAGTAGGCAAGACAGGCTGAACACTGAAGCTTTCTTT. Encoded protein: CASRQDRLNTEAFF.